This T cell receptor beta chain is from a study of response to subunit inactivated influenza vaccine. Study observations and caveats: Authors suggested each seasonal flu vaccination may recruit only limited numbers of new T cells.

CDR1 is ENHRY, CDR2 SYGVKD, per germline. The CDR3 is made up of 14 amino acids. V was clipped by 3 bases and J by 3 bases, with 11 bases between them. One entry per CDR3 protein results from TCRdb running MiXCR on the RT-PCR reads. This sample yields about 480,000 distinct CDR3 sequences, of which about 10% are seen a single time; 12% belongs to the top ten. This clonotype came up a few times. Its antigen remains unidentified. The starting material was PBMCs from blood, obtained roughly 48 days after vaccination. The chain joins TRBV10-3 to TRBJ1-1; tentatively, D is TRBD1 (5 bases). The sequence came from a man aged 50 or older who received an inactivated influenza vaccine. This chain's CDR3 is CAISEGHSYTEAFF. CDR3 nucleotide sequence: TGTGCCATCAGTGAAGGACACTCATACACTGAAGCTTTCTTT.